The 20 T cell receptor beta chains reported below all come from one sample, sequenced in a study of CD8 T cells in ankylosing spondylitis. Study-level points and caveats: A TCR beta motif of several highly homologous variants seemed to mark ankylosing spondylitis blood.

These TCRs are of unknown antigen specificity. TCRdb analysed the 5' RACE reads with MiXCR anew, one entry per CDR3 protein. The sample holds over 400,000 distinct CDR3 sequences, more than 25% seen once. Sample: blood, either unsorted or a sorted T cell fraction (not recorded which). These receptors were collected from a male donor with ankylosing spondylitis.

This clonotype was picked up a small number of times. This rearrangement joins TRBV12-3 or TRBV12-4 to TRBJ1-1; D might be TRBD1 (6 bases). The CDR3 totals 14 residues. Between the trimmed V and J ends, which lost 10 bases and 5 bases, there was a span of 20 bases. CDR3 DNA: TGTGCCACTGCACACCCACAGGGTCGTACTGAAGCTTTCTTT. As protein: CATAHPQGRTEAFF.

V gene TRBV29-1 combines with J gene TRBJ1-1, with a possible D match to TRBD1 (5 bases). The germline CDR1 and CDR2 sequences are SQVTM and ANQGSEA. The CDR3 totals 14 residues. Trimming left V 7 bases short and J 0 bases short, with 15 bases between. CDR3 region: CSALDNPMNTEAFF. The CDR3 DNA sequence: TGCAGCGCCTTGGACAACCCTATGAACACTGAAGCTTTCTTT.

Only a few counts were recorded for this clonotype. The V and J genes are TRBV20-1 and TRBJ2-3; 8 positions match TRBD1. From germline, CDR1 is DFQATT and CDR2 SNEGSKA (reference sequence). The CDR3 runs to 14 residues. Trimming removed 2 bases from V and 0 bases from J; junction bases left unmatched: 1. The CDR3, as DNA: TGCAGTGCTAGAAGACAGGGGAGCACAGATACGCAGTATTTT. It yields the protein CSARRQGSTDTQYF.

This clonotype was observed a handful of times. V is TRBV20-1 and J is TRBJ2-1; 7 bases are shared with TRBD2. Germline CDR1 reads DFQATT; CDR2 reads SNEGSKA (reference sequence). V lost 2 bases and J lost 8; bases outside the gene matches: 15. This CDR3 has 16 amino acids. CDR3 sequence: CSARSPGLGGSDEQFF. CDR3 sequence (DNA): TGCAGTGCTAGATCCCCGGGACTCGGGGGGTCGGATGAGCAGTTCTTC.

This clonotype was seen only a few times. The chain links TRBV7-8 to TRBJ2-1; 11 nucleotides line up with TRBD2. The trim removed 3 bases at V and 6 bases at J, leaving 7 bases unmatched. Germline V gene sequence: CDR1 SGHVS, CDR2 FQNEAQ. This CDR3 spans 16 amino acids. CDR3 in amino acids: CASSFPLAGVANEQFF. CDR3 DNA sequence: TGTGCCAGCAGCTTCCCACTAGCGGGAGTAGCCAATGAGCAGTTCTTC.

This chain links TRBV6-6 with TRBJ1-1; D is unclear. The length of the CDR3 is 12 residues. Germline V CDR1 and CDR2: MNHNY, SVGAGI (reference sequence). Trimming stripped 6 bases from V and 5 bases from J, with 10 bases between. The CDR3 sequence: CASRDLWTEAFF. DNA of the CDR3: TGTGCCAGCAGGGACCTATGGACTGAAGCTTTCTTT.

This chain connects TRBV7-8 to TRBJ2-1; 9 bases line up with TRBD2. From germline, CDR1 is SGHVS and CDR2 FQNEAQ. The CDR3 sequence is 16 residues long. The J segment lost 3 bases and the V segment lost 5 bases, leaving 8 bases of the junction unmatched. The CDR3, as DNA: TGTGCCAGCAGCCCGTTTAGCGGGAGATTCTACAATGAGCAGTTCTTC. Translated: CASSPFSGRFYNEQFF.

The CDR3 DNA sequence: TGCAGTGCTAGTCTAGCGGGAGACGAGCAGTACTTC. Its translation: CSASLAGDEQYF. V gene TRBV20-1 combines with J gene TRBJ2-7; TRBD2 matches 10 bases. The CDR3 is 12 amino acids. Germline V lookup: CDR1 DFQATT, CDR2 SNEGSKA (reference sequence). V was clipped by 3 bases and J by 5 bases; unmatched bases: 1.

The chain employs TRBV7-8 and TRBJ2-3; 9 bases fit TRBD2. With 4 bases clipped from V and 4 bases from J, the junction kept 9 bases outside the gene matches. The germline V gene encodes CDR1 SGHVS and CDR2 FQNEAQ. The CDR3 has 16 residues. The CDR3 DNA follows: TGTGCCAGCAGCTCCCGTCCGGCGGGAGGGTCAGATACGCAGTATTTT. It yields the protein CASSSRPAGGSDTQYF.

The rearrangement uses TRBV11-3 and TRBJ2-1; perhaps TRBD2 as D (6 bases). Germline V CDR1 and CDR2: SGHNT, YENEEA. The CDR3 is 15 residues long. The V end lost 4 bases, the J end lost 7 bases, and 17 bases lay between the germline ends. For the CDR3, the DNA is TGTGCCAGCAGCTGGCGATGGACACGGGGGAATGAGCAGTTCTTC. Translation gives CASSWRWTRGNEQFF. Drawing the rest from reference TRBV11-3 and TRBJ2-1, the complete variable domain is EAGVVQSPRYKIIEKKQPVAFWCNPISGHNTLYWYLQNLGQGPELLIRYENEEAVDDSQLPKDRFSAERLKGVDSTLKIQPAELGDSAVYLCASSWRWTRGNEQFFGPGTRLTVL.

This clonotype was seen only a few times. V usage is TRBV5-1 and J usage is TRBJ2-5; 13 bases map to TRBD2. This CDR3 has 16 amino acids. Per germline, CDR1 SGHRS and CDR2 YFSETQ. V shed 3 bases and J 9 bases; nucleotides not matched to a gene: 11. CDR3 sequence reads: CASSSHRTSGSGAQYF. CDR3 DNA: TGCGCCAGCAGCTCCCACAGGACTAGCGGGAGTGGAGCCCAGTACTTC.

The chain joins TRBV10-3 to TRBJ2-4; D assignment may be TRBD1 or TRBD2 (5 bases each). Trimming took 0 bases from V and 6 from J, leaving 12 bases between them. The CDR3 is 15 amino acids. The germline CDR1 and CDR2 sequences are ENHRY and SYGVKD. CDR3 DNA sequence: TGTGCCATCAGTGAGTCGTGGCAGGGAGTAAACATTCAGTACTTC. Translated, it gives CAISESWQGVNIQYF.

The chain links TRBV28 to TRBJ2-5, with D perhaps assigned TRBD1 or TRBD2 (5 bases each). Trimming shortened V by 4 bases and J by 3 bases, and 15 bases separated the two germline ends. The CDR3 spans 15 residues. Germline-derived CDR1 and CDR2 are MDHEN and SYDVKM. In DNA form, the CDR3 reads TGTGCCAGCAGTTCCTCAGGGACGCCAAAAGAGACCCAGTACTTC. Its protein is CASSSSGTPKETQYF.

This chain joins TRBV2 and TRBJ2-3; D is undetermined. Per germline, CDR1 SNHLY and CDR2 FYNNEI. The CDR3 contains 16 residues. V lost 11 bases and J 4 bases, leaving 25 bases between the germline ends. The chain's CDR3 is CADAKGNSPFADTQYF. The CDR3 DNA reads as TGTGCCGATGCAAAGGGCAACAGCCCTTTCGCAGATACGCAGTATTTT.

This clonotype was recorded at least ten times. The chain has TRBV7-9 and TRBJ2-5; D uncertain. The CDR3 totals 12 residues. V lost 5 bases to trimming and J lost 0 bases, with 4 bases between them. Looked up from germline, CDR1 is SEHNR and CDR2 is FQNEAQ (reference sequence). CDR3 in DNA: TGTGCCAGCAGCCCGGACCAAGAGACCCAGTACTTC. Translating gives CASSPDQETQYF.

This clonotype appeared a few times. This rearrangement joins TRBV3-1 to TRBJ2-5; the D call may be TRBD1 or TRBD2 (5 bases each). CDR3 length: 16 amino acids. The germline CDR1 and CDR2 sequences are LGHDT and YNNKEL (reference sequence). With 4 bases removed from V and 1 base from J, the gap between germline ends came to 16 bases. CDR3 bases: TGTGCCAGCAGCCCTTCGGGACGGTGGCTCCAAGAGACCCAGTACTTC. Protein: CASSPSGRWLQETQYF.

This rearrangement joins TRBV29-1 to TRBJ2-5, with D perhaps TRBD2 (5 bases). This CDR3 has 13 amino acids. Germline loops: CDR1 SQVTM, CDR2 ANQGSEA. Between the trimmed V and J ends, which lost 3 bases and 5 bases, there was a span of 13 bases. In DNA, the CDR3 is TGCAGCGTTGAGGGCAACTCGGGGGAGACCCAGTACTTC. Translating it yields CSVEGNSGETQYF.

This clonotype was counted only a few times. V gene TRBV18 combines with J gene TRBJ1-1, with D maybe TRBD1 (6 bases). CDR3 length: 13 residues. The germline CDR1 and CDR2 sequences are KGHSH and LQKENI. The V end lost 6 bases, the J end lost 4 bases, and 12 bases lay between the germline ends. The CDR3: CASSEGGITEAFF. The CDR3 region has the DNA TGTGCCAGCTCGGAGGGGGGTATCACTGAAGCTTTCTTT.

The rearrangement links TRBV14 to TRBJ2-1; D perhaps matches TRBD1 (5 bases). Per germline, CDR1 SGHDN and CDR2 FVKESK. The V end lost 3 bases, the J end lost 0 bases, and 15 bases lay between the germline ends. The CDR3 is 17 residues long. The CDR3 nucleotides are TGTGCCAGCAGCCATAACGTCAGGGCGAGCTCCTACAATGAGCAGTTCTTC. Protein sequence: CASSHNVRASSYNEQFF.

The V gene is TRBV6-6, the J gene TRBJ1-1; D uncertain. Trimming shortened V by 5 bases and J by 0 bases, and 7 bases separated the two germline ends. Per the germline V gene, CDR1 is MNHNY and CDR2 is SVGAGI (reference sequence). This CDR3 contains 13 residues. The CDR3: CASSDKVNTEAFF. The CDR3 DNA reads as TGTGCCAGCAGTGATAAAGTGAACACTGAAGCTTTCTTT.